Given below is one TCR beta chain in context. Its antigen remains unidentified. The data derive from a study of T cells expressing NK-cell markers. Study context: All TCR beta repertoires analysed originated from sorted CD3+CD56+NKG2C+, CD3+CD56+NKG2C- and CD3+CD56-NKG2C+ T cells. In the group of eight sequenced donors, seven were HCMV-seropositive and one was seronegative. Study-wide points: Each of six donors carried dominant NKG2C+ clonotypes accounting for about 1.0-7.5% of CD8+ T cells.

Germline V lookup: CDR1 LGHDT, CDR2 YNNKEL (reference sequence). The CDR3 totals 14 residues. The authors generated TCR beta cDNA through 5'RACE template switching with UMIs. Reanalyzing the 5' RACE reads, TCRdb keeps one entry per CDR3 protein, without DNA. This table lists some 410,000 distinct CDR3 sequences. Sequenced sample: blood T cells: a sorted CD56 or NKG2C T cell subset, CD4+ or CD8+ T cells, or bulk PBMC T cells (not recorded which). This receptor was taken from a woman between 18 and 75 years old in good health. The V gene is TRBV3-1, the J gene TRBJ2-7; as DNA is missing, the TRBD1 call by TCRdb cannot be tested. This chain's CDR3 is CASSQSWGGYEQYF.